Below are 27 T cell receptor beta chains sequenced from a single sample in a study of T cells after yellow fever vaccination. TCRdb fed the 5' RACE reads into MiXCR, producing one record per CDR3 protein. The table shows about 58,000 distinct CDR3 sequences, with about 5.2% occurring only once. The material sequenced was PBMCs, either bulk or a sorted T-cell subset (CD4+, CD8+, memory, or dextramer-sorted; not recorded which), taken on the day of the yellow fever booster vaccination. The receptors were gathered from a young man who received the YFV17D yellow fever vaccine.

This clonotype was observed at least ten times. The chain is built from TRBV6-1 and TRBJ2-3; 10 nucleotides line up with TRBD2. Germline V lookup: CDR1 MNHNS, CDR2 SASEGT. The CDR3 length is 16 residues. J was trimmed by 1 base and V by 8 bases; bases with no gene match: 9. The CDR3 is CASASASGGGTDTQYF. For the CDR3, the DNA is TGTGCCAGCGCCAGTGCTAGCGGGGGAGGCACAGATACGCAGTATTTT.

This clonotype was seen at least ten times. The chain couples TRBV12-3 or TRBV12-4 to TRBJ1-4, with 8 bases that match TRBD1. Trimming removed 5 bases from V and 5 bases from J; junction bases left unmatched: 1. The CDR3 runs to 13 residues. The chain's CDR3 is CASSRDRNEKLFF. DNA of the CDR3: TGTGCCAGCAGTCGGGACAGGAATGAAAAACTGTTTTTT.

The CDR3 DNA is TGTGCCAGTAGTATCAGCCAGACGTATTACGAGCAGTACTTC. Translation: CASSISQTYYEQYF. The rearrangement joins TRBV19 to TRBJ2-7; D ambiguous. CDR1 LNHDA and CDR2 SQIVND come from the germline V gene (reference sequence). Trimming took 3 bases from V and 4 from J, leaving 13 bases between them. The CDR3 has 14 amino acids.

This clonotype was recorded at least ten times. The chain joins TRBV6-5 to TRBJ1-2; TRBD1 agrees at 7 bases. With 4 bases clipped from V and 2 bases from J, the junction kept 7 bases outside the gene matches. Germline V gene data show CDR1 as MNHEY and CDR2 as SVGAGI. The CDR3 is 15 residues long. As DNA, the CDR3 is TGTGCCAGCAGTTCACAGGGGCTTTTGAACTATGGCTACACCTTC. It yields the protein CASSSQGLLNYGYTF.

The chain uses TRBV7-9 and TRBJ2-1, with D possibly being TRBD2 (6 bases). This CDR3 comprises 14 residues. Trimming removed 4 bases from V and 1 base from J, with 8 bases in between. CDR1 and CDR2 from the germline V gene are SEHNR and FQNEAQ (reference sequence). The CDR3 DNA reads TGTGCCAGCAGCTCGGGACTTTCCTACAATGAGCAGTTCTTC. Translating gives CASSSGLSYNEQFF.

This chain connects TRBV28 to TRBJ1-2; possibly TRBD1 for D (6 bases). V lost 4 bases and J lost 5, with 20 bases in between. CDR1 and CDR2 from the germline V gene are MDHEN and SYDVKM. The CDR3 covers 16 residues. As DNA, the CDR3 is TGTGCCAGCAGTTCTGAGGGTGCGGGGGCTTGGTATGGCTACACCTTC. It translates to CASSSEGAGAWYGYTF.

This clonotype was counted many times. J is TRBJ2-1 and V is TRBV7-9; tentatively, D is TRBD1 or TRBD2 (5 bases each). The CDR3 length is 15 residues. Per germline, CDR1 SEHNR and CDR2 FQNEAQ (reference sequence). Between the trimmed V and J ends, which lost 3 bases and 9 bases, there was a span of 18 bases. This CDR3 reads CASSFGSSKGTEQFF. CDR3 in DNA: TGTGCCAGCAGCTTCGGTTCCTCCAAGGGGACTGAGCAGTTCTTC.

This clonotype was observed a few times. The V gene is TRBV11-2, the J gene TRBJ2-3; D is possibly TRBD1 (5 bases). Trimming took off 5 bases at V and 6 bases at J, with 21 bases between the two ends. Germline V lookup: CDR1 SGHAT, CDR2 FQNNGV. CDR3 length: 16 residues. The CDR3 is CASSNLGRQQWDTQYF. CDR3 DNA sequence: TGTGCCAGCAGCAACCTGGGAAGACAGCAGTGGGATACGCAGTATTTT.

This clonotype was seen ten or more times. V usage is TRBV25-1 and J usage is TRBJ2-2, with a weak D call TRBD2 (6 bases). The length of the CDR3 is 14 residues. V shed 7 bases and J shed 8 bases, with 17 bases lying between them. The germline CDR1 and CDR2 sequences are MGHDK and SYGVNS. CDR3 region: CASISRDSSGELFF. CDR3 DNA: TGTGCCAGCATCTCACGGGACTCGTCGGGGGAGCTGTTTTTT.

This clonotype was recorded a few times. CDR3 nucleotides: TGTGCCAGCACCTCCGACCCCGCAGATACGCAGTATTTT. It encodes CASTSDPADTQYF. V is TRBV7-8 and J is TRBJ2-3; D gene uncertain. Germline-derived CDR1 and CDR2 are SGHVS and FQNEAQ. The CDR3 has 13 residues. V gave up 7 bases and J gave up 4 bases, with 12 bases separating them.

In its sample, this clonotype was seen a few times. V gene TRBV6-2 or TRBV6-3 combines with J gene TRBJ2-5; no reliable D call. CDR1 is MNHEY, CDR2 SVGEGT, per germline. The length of the CDR3 is 16 residues. V lost 0 bases and J lost 1, with 12 bases in between. The CDR3 coding sequence is TGTGCCAGCAGTTACTCGAGCGCGGAGCTCCAAGAGACCCAGTACTTC. Its protein is CASSYSSAELQETQYF.

The J gene is TRBJ2-5, the V gene TRBV7-2, with a tentative D call TRBD1 (6 bases). Per the germline V gene, CDR1 is SGHTA and CDR2 is FQGNSA. V lost 4 bases and J lost 0, with 18 bases in between. The CDR3 is 17 amino acids. The CDR3 protein is CASSWDDGTSYQETQYF. CDR3 nucleotides: TGTGCCAGCAGCTGGGATGACGGGACATCGTACCAAGAGACCCAGTACTTC.

This clonotype has ten or more counts. This chain links TRBV6-4 with TRBJ2-1; 8 nucleotides align to TRBD2. Germline loops: CDR1 MRHNA, CDR2 SNTAGT. The CDR3 is 15 amino acids. The V segment lost 0 bases and the J segment 7 bases; nucleotides outside the gene matches: 5. CDR3 in DNA: TGTGCCAGCAGTGACTCCGGGGGGGGCCCGAATGAGCAGTTCTTC. This sequence encodes CASSDSGGGPNEQFF.

This clonotype has more than one count but fewer than ten. This rearrangement joins TRBV20-1 to TRBJ2-1, with 12 bases aligning to TRBD1. Germline CDR1 and CDR2: DFQATT and SNEGSKA (reference sequence). CDR3 length equals 16 residues. Trimming cost V 2 bases and J 9 bases; bases outside gene matches: 11. CDR3 DNA sequence: TGCAGTGCTAGAACCCCCCGGGACAGGGGGCGTGGTGAGCAGTTCTTC. Its protein product is CSARTPRDRGRGEQFF.

This clonotype was counted ten times or more. J is TRBJ2-7 and V is TRBV12-3 or TRBV12-4; D not resolved. V was shortened by 4 bases and J by 4 bases, with 11 bases between the two germline ends. The CDR3 extends over 13 amino acids. The CDR3 spells CASSSPPSYEQYF. CDR3 nucleotides: TGTGCCAGCAGTTCCCCCCCAAGTTACGAGCAGTACTTC.

This clonotype came up many times. J is TRBJ2-2 and V is TRBV12-3 or TRBV12-4; TRBD1 agrees at 7 bases. The CDR3 length is 14 residues. V lost 3 bases to trimming and J lost 6 bases; unmatched junction nucleotides: 4. The CDR3 DNA sequence: TGTGCCAGCAGTTTCGTAGGGGGCGCCGGGGAGCTGTTTTTT. This translates into CASSFVGGAGELFF.

The chain recombines TRBV20-1 with TRBJ2-7; D might be TRBD2 (6 bases). The CDR3 contains 15 residues. Germline loops: CDR1 DFQATT, CDR2 SNEGSKA (reference sequence). Trimming cost V 0 bases and J 4 bases, with 16 bases left between them. This CDR3 reads CSARDRRGETYEQYF. DNA of the CDR3: TGCAGTGCTAGAGATCGGAGGGGCGAGACTTACGAGCAGTACTTC.

This clonotype was detected ten times or more. The chain employs TRBV23-1 and TRBJ2-7; D call uncertain. TRBV23-1 is known as an ORF, though its function is uncertain. The CDR3 extends over 17 amino acids. V lost 3 bases, J lost 0 bases, and 18 bases lay in between. Written as DNA, the CDR3 is TGCGCCAGCAGTCACCCAGACAAGACCCAGAGCTCCTACGAGCAGTACGTC. Its translation is CASSHPDKTQSSYEQYV.

In the case of this clonotype: Mismatch with germline at one junction end may stem from a read error. The J gene is TRBJ1-1, the V gene TRBV27; D possibly corresponds to TRBD1 (5 bases). The germline V gene has CDR1 MNHEY and CDR2 SMNVEV (reference sequence). The CDR3 consists of 15 residues. The CDR3 reads CASTSGGAPGTVAFF. CDR3 nucleotide sequence: TGTGCCAGCACCTCGGGAGGGGCCCCTGGCACTGTAGCTTTCTTT.

In this sample, this clonotype turned up many times. The chain employs TRBV6-1 and TRBJ1-2, with unresolved D. The length of the CDR3 is 14 residues. V lost 6 bases to trimming and J lost 0 bases, with 11 bases between them. Germline-derived CDR1 and CDR2 are MNHNS and SASEGT. CDR3 sequence reads: CASRSEGANYGYTF. The CDR3 coding sequence is TGTGCCAGCAGGTCAGAGGGAGCTAACTATGGCTACACCTTC.

This clonotype was seen ten or more times. The genes are TRBV4-3 and TRBJ2-3, with 11 bases matching TRBD2. This CDR3 contains 18 residues. V gave up 0 bases and J gave up 2 bases; unmatched junction bases: 7. Per the germline V gene, CDR1 is LGHNA and CDR2 is YSLEER. CDR3 residues: CASSQDPASGRITDTQYF. The CDR3 nucleotides read TGCGCCAGCAGCCAAGATCCCGCTAGCGGGAGGATCACAGATACGCAGTATTTT.

This clonotype was seen many times. This chain uses TRBV7-2 with TRBJ2-5; no definite D call. This CDR3 has 12 amino acids. Germline CDR1 is SGHTA and CDR2 is FQGNSA. The V and J ends lost 8 bases and 0 bases respectively, with 7 bases between them. The CDR3 DNA reads as TGTGCCAGCCGCTCAGACCAAGAGACCCAGTACTTC. Translation gives CASRSDQETQYF.

The CDR3 nucleotides read TGCGCCAGCAGCTTCGGAGGGGACAGTTCATCCTACGAGCAGTACGTC. Amino acids: CASSFGGDSSSYEQYV. The gene calls are TRBV5-1 and TRBJ2-7, with D maybe TRBD1 (7 bases). Germline V gives CDR1 SGHRS, CDR2 YFSETQ. The V end lost 2 bases, the J end lost 1 base, and 16 bases lay between the germline ends. The CDR3 has 16 residues.

This clonotype occurred many times. V is TRBV15 and J is TRBJ2-3; D call uncertain. In germline, CDR1 is LNHNV, CDR2 YYDKDF (reference sequence). The germline V and J ends were trimmed by 4 bases and 4 bases, with 18 bases remaining between them. This CDR3 comprises 16 residues. The CDR3: CATSKRRALVADTQYF. As DNA, the CDR3 is TGTGCCACCAGCAAACGCCGCGCCTTGGTGGCAGATACGCAGTATTTT.

This clonotype was recorded at least ten times. The chain uses TRBV5-1 and TRBJ2-1; TRBD2 agrees at 7 bases. This CDR3 region has 17 residues. Germline trimming cut 4 bases from V and 6 bases from J; bases unmatched to any gene: 16. In germline, CDR1 is SGHRS, CDR2 YFSETQ. The CDR3 DNA reads as TGCGCCAGCAGCAGCGCCTCGGGCGGGGGAGTGGGCAATGAGCAGTTCTTC. It specifies CASSSASGGGVGNEQFF. The variable domain in full, with the rest retrieved from reference TRBV5-1 and TRBJ2-1, is KAGVTQTPRYLIKTRGQQVTLSCSPISGHRSVSWYQQTPGQGLQFLFEYFSETQRNKGNFPGRFSGRQFSNSRSEMNVSTLELGDSALYLCASSSASGGGVGNEQFFGPGTRLTVL.

This clonotype was picked up many times. This CDR3 is CASRRTGGGNTIYF. CDR3 coding DNA: TGTGCCAGCAGGCGAACAGGGGGAGGAAACACCATATATTTT. The genes are TRBV12-3 or TRBV12-4 and TRBJ1-3; TRBD1 matches at 8 bases. The CDR3 extends over 14 amino acids. Losses at the gene ends were 6 bases for V and 4 bases for J; bases not matched to a gene: 5.

The rearrangement uses TRBV27 and TRBJ1-6; D is ambiguous. V dropped 7 bases and J dropped 0 bases, with 10 bases sitting between them. Germline V gene data show CDR1 as MNHEY and CDR2 as SMNVEV (reference sequence). This CDR3 spans 15 amino acids. The CDR3 DNA sequence: TGTGCCAGCACCGGATTATACTCCTATAATTCACCCCTCCACTTT. Translated, it gives CASTGLYSYNSPLHF.